This T cell receptor (beta chain) comes out of a study of breast tumors, draining lymph nodes, adjacent tissues. General study findings and limits: Tumor and nontumor repertoires were significantly more similar in luminal-like than in basal-like breast cancer. The data were judged consistent with most tumor T cells coming from lymph node and expanding in tumor. The lymph node origin of tumor T cells was framed as consistent with a hypothesis, not demonstrated. Tumors had less TCR diversity than lymph nodes, more than nontumor tissue.

TCRdb ran MiXCR on the multiplex PCR reads and lists one entry per CDR3 protein. In the table there are hundreds of thousands of distinct CDR3 sequences, 32% of which are singletons. This clonotype was picked up a small number of times. Its target is unknown. A much larger clone is a single base away; this may be a read error. Samples came from axillary lymph nodes draining the breast cancer. The length of the CDR3 is 15 residues. Germline loops: CDR1 SGHKS, CDR2 YYEKEE (reference sequence). The V end was cut by 0 bases, the J end by 1 base, with 8 bases between. The source of this sequence is a female donor with breast cancer. Some clones in this sample may be carry-over from other donors' samples. V usage is TRBV5-5 and J usage is TRBJ1-3; D is uncertain. Sequencing used axillary lymph node tissue. CDR3 bases: TGTGCCAGCAGCTTGGCCTTGGCGTCTGGAAACACCATATATTTT. It yields the protein CASSLALASGNTIYF.